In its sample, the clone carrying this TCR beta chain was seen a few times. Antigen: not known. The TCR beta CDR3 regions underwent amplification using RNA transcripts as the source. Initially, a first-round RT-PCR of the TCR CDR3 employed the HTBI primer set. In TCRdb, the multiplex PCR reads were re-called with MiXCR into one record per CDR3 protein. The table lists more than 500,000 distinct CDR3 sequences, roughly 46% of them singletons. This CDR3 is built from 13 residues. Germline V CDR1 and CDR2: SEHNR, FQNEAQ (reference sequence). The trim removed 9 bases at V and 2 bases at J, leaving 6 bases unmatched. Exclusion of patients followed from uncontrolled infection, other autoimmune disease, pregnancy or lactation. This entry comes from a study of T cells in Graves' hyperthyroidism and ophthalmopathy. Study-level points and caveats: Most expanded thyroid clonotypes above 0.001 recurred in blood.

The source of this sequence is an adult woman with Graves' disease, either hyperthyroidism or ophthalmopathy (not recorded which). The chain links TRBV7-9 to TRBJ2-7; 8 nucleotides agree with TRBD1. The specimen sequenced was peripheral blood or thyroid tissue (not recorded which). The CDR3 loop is CARVWTGPYEQYF. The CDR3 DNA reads TGTGCCAGAGTTTGGACAGGGCCCTACGAGCAGTACTTC.